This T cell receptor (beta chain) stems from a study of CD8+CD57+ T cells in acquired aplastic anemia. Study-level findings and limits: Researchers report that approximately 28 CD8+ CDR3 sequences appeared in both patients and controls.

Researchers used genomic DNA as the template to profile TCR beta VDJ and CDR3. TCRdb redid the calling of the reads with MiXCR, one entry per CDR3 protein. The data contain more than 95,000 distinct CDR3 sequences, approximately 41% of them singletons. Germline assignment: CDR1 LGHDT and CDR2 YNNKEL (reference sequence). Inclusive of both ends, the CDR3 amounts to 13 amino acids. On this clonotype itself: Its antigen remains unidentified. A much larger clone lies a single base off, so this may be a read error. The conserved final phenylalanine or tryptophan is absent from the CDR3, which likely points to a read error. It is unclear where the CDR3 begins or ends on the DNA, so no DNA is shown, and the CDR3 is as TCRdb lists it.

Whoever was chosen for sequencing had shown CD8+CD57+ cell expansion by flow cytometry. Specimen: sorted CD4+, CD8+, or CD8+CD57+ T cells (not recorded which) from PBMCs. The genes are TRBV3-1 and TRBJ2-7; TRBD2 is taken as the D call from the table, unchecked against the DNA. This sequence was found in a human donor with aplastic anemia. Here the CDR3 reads CASSQVRLGPPHL.